The clone carrying this T cell receptor (beta chain) was picked up many times. Its matching antigen is unknown. This record belongs to a study of human T cells and chemical hapten exposure. Study outcomes and limitations: With DPC sensitization, TCRs exceeding 1 in 1000 frequency showed no change.

Time point indicated: patch test 2, 6 weeks after DPC sensitization. Specified treatment: therapeutic diphenylcyclopropenone sensitization with weekly scalp DPC. During construction of the library, unique molecular identifiers were attached to individual cDNA molecules for quantitative, reproducible TCR counting. Per the original data handling: Sampled TCR counts reached a median of around 94,000 per sample, with values ranging from about 23,224 to 700,000. TCRdb reanalysed the RACE reads using MiXCR and keeps one entry per CDR3 protein. The V and J calls and clone size are TCRdb's, not the authors'. The sample lists tens of thousands of distinct CDR3 sequences; 6.6% were seen once. V was clipped by 0 bases and J by 7 bases, with 7 bases between them. This CDR3 is 13 amino acids long. The germline CDR1 and CDR2 sequences are DFQATT and SNEGSKA (reference sequence).

The sequence derives from a woman aged 30 to 39 with alopecia areata. Some clones in this sample may be carry-over from other donors' samples. The sample was whole blood, taken in connection with sensitization to the hapten diphenylcyclopropenone (DPC). V is TRBV20-1 and J is TRBJ1-6; D perhaps matches TRBD1 (6 bases). CDR3: CSAREGGNSPLHF. The CDR3 bases are TGCAGTGCTAGAGAAGGGGGAAATTCACCCCTCCACTTT.